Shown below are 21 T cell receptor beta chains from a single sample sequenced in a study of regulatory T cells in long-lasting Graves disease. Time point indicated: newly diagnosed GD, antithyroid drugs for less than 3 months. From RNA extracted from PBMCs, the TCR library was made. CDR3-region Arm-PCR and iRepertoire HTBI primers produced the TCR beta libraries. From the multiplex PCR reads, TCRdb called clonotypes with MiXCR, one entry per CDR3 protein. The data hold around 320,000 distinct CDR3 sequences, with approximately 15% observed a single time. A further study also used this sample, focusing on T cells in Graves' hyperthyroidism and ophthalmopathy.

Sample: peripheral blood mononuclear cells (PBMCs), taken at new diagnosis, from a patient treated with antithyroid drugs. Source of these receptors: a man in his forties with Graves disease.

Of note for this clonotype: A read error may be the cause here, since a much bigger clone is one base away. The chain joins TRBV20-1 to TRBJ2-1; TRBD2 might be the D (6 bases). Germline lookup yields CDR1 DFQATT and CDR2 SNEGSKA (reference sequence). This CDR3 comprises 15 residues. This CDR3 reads CSAWWRLGNYSEQFF. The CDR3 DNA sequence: TGCAGTGCCTGGTGGAGACTAGGCAACTACAGTGAGCAGTTCTTC.

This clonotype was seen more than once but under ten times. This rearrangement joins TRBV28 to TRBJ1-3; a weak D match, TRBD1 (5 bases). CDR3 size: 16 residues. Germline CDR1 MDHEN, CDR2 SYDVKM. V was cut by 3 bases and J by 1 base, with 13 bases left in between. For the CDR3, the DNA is TGTGCCAGCAGTTTTGGAGGGGTGATATCTGGAAACACCATATATTTT. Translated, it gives CASSFGGVISGNTIYF. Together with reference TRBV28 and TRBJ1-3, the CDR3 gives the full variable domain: DVKVTQSSRYLVKRTGEKVFLECVQDMDHENMFWYRQDPGLGLRLIYFSYDVKMKEKGDIPEGYSVSREKKERFSLILESASTNQTSMYLCASSFGGVISGNTIYFGEGSWLTVV.

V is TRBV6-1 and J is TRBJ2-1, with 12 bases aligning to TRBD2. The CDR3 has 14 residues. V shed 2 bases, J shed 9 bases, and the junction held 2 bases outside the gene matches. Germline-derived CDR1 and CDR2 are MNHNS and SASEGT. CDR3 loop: CASSELAGGSEQFF. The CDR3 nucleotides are TGTGCCAGCAGTGAACTAGCGGGAGGGAGTGAGCAGTTCTTC.

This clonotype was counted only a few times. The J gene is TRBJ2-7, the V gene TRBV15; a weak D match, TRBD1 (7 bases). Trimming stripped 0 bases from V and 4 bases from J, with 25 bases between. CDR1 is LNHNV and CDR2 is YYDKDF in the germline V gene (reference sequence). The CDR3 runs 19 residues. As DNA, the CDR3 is TGTGCCACCAGCAGAGACTACCGCGGCAGGGGGGATTCCAAGTACGAGCAGTACTTC. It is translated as CATSRDYRGRGDSKYEQYF.

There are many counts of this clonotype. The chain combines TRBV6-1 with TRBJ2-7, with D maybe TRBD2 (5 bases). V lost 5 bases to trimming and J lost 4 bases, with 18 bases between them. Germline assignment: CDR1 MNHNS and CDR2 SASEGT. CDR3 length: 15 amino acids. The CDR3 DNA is TGTGCCAGCAGTCCTGGACTGGCCACGGGATACGAGCAGTACTTC. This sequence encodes CASSPGLATGYEQYF.

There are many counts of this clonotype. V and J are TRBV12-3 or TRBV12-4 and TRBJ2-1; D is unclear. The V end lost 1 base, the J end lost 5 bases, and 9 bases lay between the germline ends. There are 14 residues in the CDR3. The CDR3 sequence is CASSLVASDNEQFF. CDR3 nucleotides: TGTGCCAGCAGTTTAGTCGCGTCCGACAATGAGCAGTTCTTC.

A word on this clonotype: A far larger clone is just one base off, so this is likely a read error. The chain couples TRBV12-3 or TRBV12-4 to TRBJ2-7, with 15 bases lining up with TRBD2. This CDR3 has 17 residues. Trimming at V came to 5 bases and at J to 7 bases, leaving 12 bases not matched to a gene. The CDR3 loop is CASSRTSGGASYNEQYF. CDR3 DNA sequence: TGTGCCAGCAGTCGGACTAGCGGGGGGGCTTCCTACAATGAGCAGTACTTC.

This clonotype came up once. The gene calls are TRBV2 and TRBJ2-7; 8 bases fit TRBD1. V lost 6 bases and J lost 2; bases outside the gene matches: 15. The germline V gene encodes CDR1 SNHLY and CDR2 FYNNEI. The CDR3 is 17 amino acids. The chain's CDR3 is CASRPKGPGTGTYEQYF. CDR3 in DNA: TGTGCCAGCAGACCGAAGGGTCCCGGGACAGGTACCTACGAGCAGTACTTC.

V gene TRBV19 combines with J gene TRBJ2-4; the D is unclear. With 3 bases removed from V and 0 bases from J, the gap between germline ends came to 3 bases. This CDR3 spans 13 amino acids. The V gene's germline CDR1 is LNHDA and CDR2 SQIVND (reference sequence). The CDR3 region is CASSILAKNIQYF. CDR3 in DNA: TGTGCCAGTAGTATTTTAGCCAAAAACATTCAGTACTTC.

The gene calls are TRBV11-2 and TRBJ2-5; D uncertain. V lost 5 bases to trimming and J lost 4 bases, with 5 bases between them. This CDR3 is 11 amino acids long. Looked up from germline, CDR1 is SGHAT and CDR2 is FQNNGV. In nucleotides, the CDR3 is TGTGCCAGCAGCCATATAGAGACCCAGTACTTC. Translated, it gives CASSHIETQYF.

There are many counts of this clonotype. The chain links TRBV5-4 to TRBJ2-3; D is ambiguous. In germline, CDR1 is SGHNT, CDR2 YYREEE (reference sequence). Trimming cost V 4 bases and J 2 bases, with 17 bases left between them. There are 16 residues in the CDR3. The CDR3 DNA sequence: TGTGCCAGCAGCCTAACCTCGGACGGAATCACAGATACGCAGTATTTT. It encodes CASSLTSDGITDTQYF.

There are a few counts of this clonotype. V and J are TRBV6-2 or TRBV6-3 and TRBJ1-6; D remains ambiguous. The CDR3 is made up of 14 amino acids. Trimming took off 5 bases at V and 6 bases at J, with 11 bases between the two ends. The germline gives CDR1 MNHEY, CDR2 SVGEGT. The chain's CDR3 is CASSESAFNSPLHF. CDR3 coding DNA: TGTGCCAGCAGTGAAAGTGCTTTTAATTCACCCCTCCACTTT.

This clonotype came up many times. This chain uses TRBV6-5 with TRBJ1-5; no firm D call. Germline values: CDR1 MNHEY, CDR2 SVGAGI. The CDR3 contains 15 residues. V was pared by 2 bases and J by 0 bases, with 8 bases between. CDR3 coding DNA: TGTGCCAGCAGTTACGATGGATTTAGCAATCAGCCCCAGCATTTT. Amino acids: CASSYDGFSNQPQHF.

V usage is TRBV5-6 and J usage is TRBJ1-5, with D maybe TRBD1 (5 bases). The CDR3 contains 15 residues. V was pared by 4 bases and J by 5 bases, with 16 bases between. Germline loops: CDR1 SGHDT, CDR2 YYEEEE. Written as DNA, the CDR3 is TGTGCCAGCAGCCGGATAGACAGCGAAGATCAGCCCCAGCATTTT. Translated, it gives CASSRIDSEDQPQHF.

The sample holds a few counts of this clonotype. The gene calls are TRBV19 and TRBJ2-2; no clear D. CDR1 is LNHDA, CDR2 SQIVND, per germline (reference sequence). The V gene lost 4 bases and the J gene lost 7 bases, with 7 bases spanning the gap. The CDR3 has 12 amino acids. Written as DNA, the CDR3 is TGTGCCAGTAGTAAGAGACGCGGGGAGCTGTTTTTT. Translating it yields CASSKRRGELFF.

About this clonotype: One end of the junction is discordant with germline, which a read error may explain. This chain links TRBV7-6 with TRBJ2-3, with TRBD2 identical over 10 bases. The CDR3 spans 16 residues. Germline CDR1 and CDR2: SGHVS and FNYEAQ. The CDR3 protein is CASSQSGGAFSDTQYF. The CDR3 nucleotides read TGCGCCAGCAGCCAGAGCGGGGGGGCTTTTTCTGATACGCAGTATTTT.

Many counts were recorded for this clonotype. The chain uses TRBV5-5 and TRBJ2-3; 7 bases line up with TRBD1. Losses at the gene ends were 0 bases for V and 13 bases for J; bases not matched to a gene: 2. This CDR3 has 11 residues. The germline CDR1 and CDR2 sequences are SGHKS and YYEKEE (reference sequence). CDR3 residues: CASSLAQGEYF. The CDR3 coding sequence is TGTGCCAGCAGCTTGGCCCAGGGGGAGTATTTT. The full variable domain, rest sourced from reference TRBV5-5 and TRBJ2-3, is DAGVTQSPTHLIKTRGQQVTLRCSPISGHKSVSWYQQVLGQGPQFIFQYYEKEERGRGNFPDRFSARQFPNYSSELNVNALLLGDSALYLCASSLAQGEYFGPGTRLTVL.

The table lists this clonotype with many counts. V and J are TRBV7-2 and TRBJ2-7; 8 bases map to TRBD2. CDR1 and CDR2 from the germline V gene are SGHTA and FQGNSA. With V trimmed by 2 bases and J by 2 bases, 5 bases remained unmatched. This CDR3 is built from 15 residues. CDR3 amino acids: CASSLMASGPYEQYF. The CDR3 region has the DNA TGTGCCAGCAGCTTAATGGCTAGCGGGCCCTACGAGCAGTACTTC. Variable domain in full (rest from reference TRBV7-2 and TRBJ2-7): GAGVSQSPSNKVTEKGKDVELRCDPISGHTALYWYRQSLGQGLEFLIYFQGNSAPDKSGLPSDRFSAERTGGSVSTLTIQRTQQEDSAVYLCASSLMASGPYEQYFGPGTRLTVT.

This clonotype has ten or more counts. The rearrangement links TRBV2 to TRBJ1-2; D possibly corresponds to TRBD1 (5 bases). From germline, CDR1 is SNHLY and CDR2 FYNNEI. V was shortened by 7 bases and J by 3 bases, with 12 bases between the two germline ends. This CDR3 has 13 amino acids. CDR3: CASNLDIHYGYTF. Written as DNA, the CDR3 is TGTGCCAGCAACTTGGACATACACTATGGCTACACCTTC.

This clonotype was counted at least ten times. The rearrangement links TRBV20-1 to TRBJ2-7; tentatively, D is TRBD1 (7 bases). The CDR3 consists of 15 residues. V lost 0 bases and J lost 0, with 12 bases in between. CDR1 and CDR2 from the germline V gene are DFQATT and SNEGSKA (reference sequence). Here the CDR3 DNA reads TGCAGTGCTAGAGATTGGAGGGGGCACTCCTACGAGCAGTACTTC. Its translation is CSARDWRGHSYEQYF.

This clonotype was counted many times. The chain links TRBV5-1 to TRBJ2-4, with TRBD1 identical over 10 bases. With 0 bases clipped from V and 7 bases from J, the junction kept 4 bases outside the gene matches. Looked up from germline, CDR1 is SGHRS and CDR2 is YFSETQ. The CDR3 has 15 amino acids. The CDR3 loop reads CASSLETGGWNIQYF. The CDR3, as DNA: TGCGCCAGCAGCTTGGAGACAGGGGGCTGGAACATTCAGTACTTC.